These T cell receptor beta chains were read from a single sample in a study of blood T cell repertoires in COVID-19. Assay used: immunoSEQ multiplex PCR; TCRdb lists only in-frame clones, some missing. The table records 65,000 or so clones, roughly nine tenths of them present only once. Input material: peripheral blood. These receptors all stem from a man in his sixties with acute or convalescent COVID-19. CDR3s include the opening cysteine and the closing phenylalanine or tryptophan. A D gene is named only where the DNA matches it firmly. Some rows mark clone size as missing; the rest say once, few, many or name a class of expanded clone.

CDR3aa | CDR3nt | len | abundance | j_gene | v_gene | d_gene
CASRMGTGRFNEAFF | TGTGCCAGCAGAATGGGGACAGGGCGCTTTAATGAAGCTTTCTTT | 15 | . | TRBJ1-1 | TRBV5-6 | TRBD1
CASRRRGEDYEQYF | TGTGCCAGCAGACGCAGGGGAGAGGATTACGAGCAGTACTTC | 14 | few | TRBJ2-7 | TRBV2 | .
CASRKQGGDIQYF | TGTGCCAGCAGGAAGCAGGGCGGGGACATTCAGTACTTC | 13 | . | TRBJ2-4 | TRBV27 | .
CASTYLALAGRNEQFF | TGTGCCAGCACATATTTGGCACTAGCGGGGAGAAATGAGCAGTTCTTC | 16 | . | TRBJ2-1 | TRBV6-6 | TRBD2
CASSLEASANYEQYF | TGTGCCAGCAGTTTAGAGGCCTCGGCAAACTACGAGCAGTACTTC | 15 | . | TRBJ2-7 | TRBV27 | .
CASSYPATGYNSPLHF | TGTGCCAGCAGTTACCCCGCTACCGGTTATAATTCACCCCTCCACTTT | 16 | . | TRBJ1-6 | TRBV6-2/TRBV6-3 | .
CASSVATEGGGYTF | TGTGCCAGCAGCGTAGCTACGGAGGGCGGTGGCTACACCTTC | 14 | . | TRBJ1-2 | TRBV9 | .
CASSLVAGGPLRNEQFF | TGTGCCAGCAGCTTAGTTGCGGGGGGCCCCCTACGGAATGAGCAGTTCTTC | 17 | . | TRBJ2-1 | TRBV7-2 | TRBD2
CAISSGTSGHKNIQYF | TGTGCCATCAGCTCCGGGACTAGCGGTCACAAAAACATTCAGTACTTC | 16 | . | TRBJ2-4 | TRBV10-3 | TRBD2
CASSLGVVPGELFF | TGTGCCAGCAGCTTAGGAGTAGTCCCCGGGGAGCTGTTTTTT | 14 | . | TRBJ2-2 | TRBV7-9 | .
CASSFDRKVNTEAFF | TGTGCCAGCAGTTTCGACAGGAAGGTGAACACTGAAGCTTTCTTT | 15 | . | TRBJ1-1 | TRBV6-5 | .
CASSRKQGLTDTQYF | TGTGCCAGTAGTAGAAAACAGGGTCTTACTGATACGCAGTATTTT | 15 | . | TRBJ2-3 | TRBV19 | .
CASIRTQSYGYTF | TGTGCCAGCATTCGGACACAGAGCTATGGCTACACCTTC | 13 | . | TRBJ1-2 | TRBV12-3/TRBV12-4 | .
CSVAGTDALNTEAFF | TGCAGCGTGGCGGGGACAGACGCCTTGAACACTGAAGCTTTCTTT | 15 | . | TRBJ1-1 | TRBV29-1 | TRBD1
CASSPSRGRAEKLFF | TGTGCCAGCAGCCCTTCTAGGGGCAGGGCGGAAAAACTGTTTTTT | 15 | . | TRBJ1-4 | TRBV9 | .
CASTLGGTGYSPLHF | TGCGCCAGCACTTTGGGGGGGACCGGCTATTCACCCCTCCACTTT | 15 | . | TRBJ1-6 | TRBV10-2 | .
CASSQDISNQPQHF | TGCGCCAGCAGCCAGGACATTAGCAATCAGCCCCAGCATTTT | 14 | . | TRBJ1-5 | TRBV4-1 | .
CASSPIMRGRTEAFF | TGTGCCAGCAGCCCCATAATGAGGGGGCGTACTGAAGCTTTCTTT | 15 | few | TRBJ1-1 | TRBV3-1/TRBV3-2 | TRBD1
CASSFPPGQGPYEQFF | TGTGCCAGCAGCTTTCCCCCGGGACAGGGGCCCTATGAGCAGTTCTTC | 16 | . | TRBJ2-1 | TRBV7-9 | TRBD1
CASSQGGGFADTQYF | TGTGCCAGCAGCCAGGGGGGGGGCTTCGCAGATACGCAGTATTTT | 15 | . | TRBJ2-3 | TRBV3-1/TRBV3-2 | .
CASSITGLDEQYF | TGTGCCAGCAGTATAACAGGTCTTGACGAGCAGTACTTC | 13 | . | TRBJ2-7 | TRBV27 | .
CARGMGGSYNEQFF | TGTGCCAGGGGGATGGGCGGGAGCTACAATGAGCAGTTCTTC | 14 | . | TRBJ2-1 | TRBV2 | TRBD2
CASSLSQDNGNTIYF | TGTGCCAGCAGCTTATCGCAGGATAACGGAAACACCATATATTTT | 15 | once | TRBJ1-3 | TRBV11-1 | .
CASSEGGLGEKLFF | TGTGCCAGCAGTGAAGGAGGGCTCGGTGAAAAACTGTTTTTT | 14 | . | TRBJ1-4 | TRBV6-1 | .
CASKTGAEQYF | TGTGCCAGCAAAACAGGGGCTGAGCAGTACTTC | 11 | . | TRBJ2-7 | TRBV11-2 | TRBD1
CAIPSDTPGGYGYTF | TGTGCCATCCCCTCAGATACACCCGGAGGATATGGCTACACCTTC | 15 | . | TRBJ1-2 | TRBV10-3 | .
CASSIDSVGLAGGPKDIQYF | TGTGCCAGTAGTATAGATTCGGTAGGGCTAGCGGGGGGGCCAAAGGACATTCAGTACTTC | 20 | . | TRBJ2-4 | TRBV19 | TRBD2
CASSLDVAGAGYTF | TGTGCCAGCAGCTTGGATGTGGCAGGGGCTGGCTACACCTTC | 14 | . | TRBJ1-2 | TRBV5-6 | .
CASSYEAQGGYGYTF | TGTGCCAGCAGTTACGAAGCACAGGGCGGGTATGGCTACACCTTC | 15 | . | TRBJ1-2 | TRBV6-6 | .
CASSLLGQGSSYEQYF | TGCGCCAGCAGCTTGTTGGGACAGGGATCATCCTACGAGCAGTACTTC | 16 | . | TRBJ2-7 | TRBV5-1 | TRBD1
CATSKRQVDSGANVLTF | TGTGCCACCAGCAAACGACAAGTGGACTCTGGGGCCAACGTCCTGACTTTC | 17 | . | TRBJ2-6 | TRBV15 | .
CASSPQAYRAPDTQYF | TGTGCCAGCAGCCCTCAGGCCTACAGGGCTCCAGATACGCAGTATTTT | 16 | . | TRBJ2-3 | TRBV7-3 | .
CASGLVLTGFIEKLFF | TGTGCTAGTGGTTTGGTCCTCACGGGGTTCATTGAAAAACTGTTTTTT | 16 | . | TRBJ1-4 | TRBV12-5 | .
CASFRGGSNEKLFF | TGTGCCAGCTTCCGGGGGGGCAGTAATGAAAAACTGTTTTTT | 14 | once | TRBJ1-4 | TRBV2 | .
CASSSGYQETQYF | TGTGCCAGCAGTTCAGGGTACCAAGAGACCCAGTACTTC | 13 | once | TRBJ2-5 | TRBV6-6 | .
CASSGAGREAFF | TGCGCCAGCAGCGGGGCAGGGAGGGAAGCTTTCTTT | 12 | . | TRBJ1-1 | TRBV5-1 | .
CASRGQGGAGELFF | TGTGCCAGCAGAGGACAGGGAGGGGCCGGGGAGCTGTTTTTT | 14 | . | TRBJ2-2 | TRBV6-5 | .
CASSWTGIYEQYF | TGTGCCAGCAGTTGGACAGGCATCTACGAGCAGTACTTC | 13 | . | TRBJ2-7 | TRBV7-2 | TRBD1
CASSQATAVSYEQYF | TGTGCCAGCAGCCAAGCCACAGCAGTCTCCTACGAGCAGTACTTC | 15 | . | TRBJ2-7 | TRBV3-1/TRBV3-2 | .
CASSLYAGAGEKLFF | TGTGCCAGCAGCTTGTATGCAGGGGCAGGTGAAAAACTGTTTTTT | 15 | . | TRBJ1-4 | TRBV7-9 | .
CASRGDYYNSPLHF | TGTGCCAGCAGGGGGGACTACTATAATTCACCCCTCCACTTT | 14 | . | TRBJ1-6 | TRBV27 | .
CASSLGTHSNQPQHF | TGTGCCAGCAGCTTGGGGACACATAGCAATCAGCCCCAGCATTTT | 15 | once | TRBJ1-5 | TRBV5-8 | .
CASSGAAGGNTIYF | TGTGCCAGCAGTGGGGCAGCTGGTGGAAACACCATATATTTT | 14 | once | TRBJ1-3 | TRBV2 | .